These T cell receptor beta chains were read from a single sample in a study of blood T cells in healthy people across ages. TCRdb fed the 5' RACE reads into MiXCR, producing one record per CDR3 protein. The sample lists 800,000 to 1,000,000 distinct CDR3 sequences, around 48% occurring once. The source material was blood. These receptors came from a man younger than 40 in good health. Both conserved end residues are part of each CDR3. The order of the fields is CDR3 protein, CDR3 DNA, J gene, clone size, D gene, CDR3 length, V gene. The D gene is left open where the match is weak. Part of the rows lack a size; the others show once, few, many or a class for expanded clones.

CDR3: CASSLGLSNTEAFF; DNA: TGTGCCAGCAGTTTAGGGCTCTCGAACACTGAAGCTTTCTTT; J: TRBJ1-1; size: .; D: .; length: 14; V: TRBV12-3/TRBV12-4
CDR3: CASSVDSGGDSYNEQFF; DNA: TGCGCCAGCAGCGTAGATAGCGGGGGGGACTCCTACAATGAGCAGTTCTTC; J: TRBJ2-1; size: .; D: TRBD2; length: 17; V: TRBV5-1
CDR3: CASSSPRLGGSNQPQHF; DNA: TGCGCCAGCAGCTCACCCCGGTTGGGTGGGAGCAATCAGCCCCAGCATTTT; J: TRBJ1-5; size: many; D: .; length: 17; V: TRBV5-1
CDR3: CASSSTPSGGTETQYF; DNA: TGCGCCAGCAGCTCAACACCTAGCGGGGGGACAGAGACGCAGTATTTT; J: TRBJ2-3; size: .; D: TRBD2; length: 16; V: TRBV5-1
CDR3: CASSQGDSSYNSPLHF; DNA: TGTGCCAGCAGCCAGGGGGACAGCTCCTATAATTCACCCCTCCACTTT; J: TRBJ1-6; size: .; D: TRBD1; length: 16; V: TRBV3-1
CDR3: CASSEVRSGYGYTF; DNA: TGTGCCAGCAGTGAAGTCCGTTCCGGGTATGGCTACACCTTC; J: TRBJ1-2; size: .; D: .; length: 14; V: TRBV6-1
CDR3: CASSGRTDSYEQYF; DNA: TGTGCCAGCAGTGGAAGGACAGACTCCTACGAGCAGTACTTC; J: TRBJ2-7; size: .; D: .; length: 14; V: TRBV27
CDR3: CASSQGVIYYNEQFF; DNA: TGTGCCAGCAGCCAAGGCGTTATCTACTACAATGAGCAGTTCTTC; J: TRBJ2-1; size: few; D: .; length: 15; V: TRBV3-1
CDR3: CASSQDRVDQPQHF; DNA: TGTGCCAGCAGCCAGGACAGGGTTGATCAGCCCCAGCATTTT; J: TRBJ1-5; size: few; D: TRBD1; length: 14; V: TRBV11-1
CDR3: CSVEVRAGRVTDTQYF; DNA: TGCAGCGTTGAAGTCCGAGCGGGGCGTGTCACAGATACGCAGTATTTT; J: TRBJ2-3; size: many; D: TRBD2; length: 16; V: TRBV29-1
CDR3: CATRRTQGSSYNEQFF; DNA: TGTGCCACCAGGCGGACACAGGGTAGCTCCTACAATGAGCAGTTCTTC; J: TRBJ2-1; size: .; D: .; length: 16; V: TRBV24-1
CDR3: CASGSTGDEQYF; DNA: TGTGCCAGCGGTTCGACAGGGGACGAGCAGTACTTC; J: TRBJ2-7; size: .; D: TRBD1; length: 12; V: TRBV6-2/TRBV6-3
CDR3: CASRNRHDEQFF; DNA: TGTGCCAGCCGCAACAGGCACGATGAGCAGTTCTTC; J: TRBJ2-1; size: .; D: .; length: 12; V: TRBV19
CDR3: CASSYIGGGDTQYF; DNA: TGTGCCAGCAGTTACATTGGGGGGGGAGATACGCAGTATTTT; J: TRBJ2-3; size: .; D: TRBD2; length: 14; V: TRBV6-5
CDR3: CASSDRDSPYEQYF; DNA: TGTGCCAGCAGCGACCGGGACAGTCCCTACGAGCAGTACTTC; J: TRBJ2-7; size: few; D: TRBD1; length: 14; V: TRBV7-9
CDR3: CASSPGQWAGGYTF; DNA: TGTGCCAGCAGCCCTGGACAGTGGGCAGGTGGCTACACCTTC; J: TRBJ1-2; size: many; D: .; length: 14; V: TRBV7-2
CDR3: CASSLEGTGYGYTF; DNA: TGTGCCAGCAGCTTAGAGGGGACAGGCTATGGCTACACCTTC; J: TRBJ1-2; size: few; D: TRBD1; length: 14; V: TRBV7-2
CDR3: CASSPRGTGQSNEQFF; DNA: TGTGCCAGCTCACCAAGAGGGACAGGTCAGTCAAATGAGCAGTTCTTC; J: TRBJ2-1; size: .; D: TRBD1; length: 16; V: TRBV18
CDR3: CASSRESQNSNQPQHF; DNA: TGCGCCAGCAGCCGAGAATCGCAGAATAGCAATCAGCCCCAGCATTTT; J: TRBJ1-5; size: .; D: .; length: 16; V: TRBV4-1
CDR3: CTSSFSGGGNYGYTF; DNA: TGTACCAGCAGTTTTAGCGGGGGGGGCAACTATGGCTACACCTTC; J: TRBJ1-2; size: .; D: .; length: 15; V: TRBV12-3/TRBV12-4
CDR3: CASSLEVGQTNEKLFF; DNA: TGCGCCAGCAGCTTGGAAGTGGGGCAAACTAATGAAAAACTGTTTTTT; J: TRBJ1-4; size: .; D: .; length: 16; V: TRBV5-1
CDR3: CSAAGTQVTYEQYF; DNA: TGCAGTGCTGCCGGGACTCAAGTCACCTACGAGCAGTACTTC; J: TRBJ2-7; size: .; D: .; length: 14; V: TRBV20-1
CDR3: CATREGYSYEQYF; DNA: TGTGCCACCCGTGAGGGATACTCCTACGAGCAGTACTTC; J: TRBJ2-7; size: .; D: .; length: 13; V: TRBV28
CDR3: CASSGRNYEQYF; DNA: TGTGCCAGCAGTGGCCGGAACTACGAGCAGTACTTC; J: TRBJ2-7; size: .; D: .; length: 12; V: TRBV2
CDR3: CSARDRGGHSTDTQYF; DNA: TGCAGTGCTAGAGACCGGGGGGGGCACAGCACAGATACGCAGTATTTT; J: TRBJ2-3; size: few; D: TRBD2; length: 16; V: TRBV20-1
CDR3: CASSERTGGFYEQYF; DNA: TGTGCCAGCAGTGAACGTACGGGGGGTTTCTACGAGCAGTACTTC; J: TRBJ2-7; size: once; D: TRBD2; length: 15; V: TRBV7-9
CDR3: CASSLKSGRETQFF; DNA: TGTGCCAGCAGCTTGAAATCAGGGAGAGAGACCCAGTTCTTC; J: TRBJ2-1; size: .; D: .; length: 14; V: TRBV7-2
CDR3: CASSQDGDRGFYEQYF; DNA: TGCGCCAGCAGCCAAGATGGGGACAGGGGCTTTTACGAGCAGTACTTC; J: TRBJ2-7; size: .; D: TRBD1; length: 16; V: TRBV4-3
CDR3: CASSKQDSSTDTQYF; DNA: TGTGCCAGCTCAAAACAGGATTCTAGCACAGATACGCAGTATTTT; J: TRBJ2-3; size: once; D: .; length: 15; V: TRBV2
CDR3: CASSYSSGVYGYTF; DNA: TGTGCCAGCAGTTACTCGTCAGGGGTCTATGGCTACACCTTC; J: TRBJ1-2; size: few; D: .; length: 14; V: TRBV6-6
CDR3: CASGLGYSYDEQFF; DNA: TGTGCCAGCGGGCTCGGCTATTCCTACGATGAGCAGTTCTTC; J: TRBJ2-1; size: .; D: .; length: 14; V: TRBV14